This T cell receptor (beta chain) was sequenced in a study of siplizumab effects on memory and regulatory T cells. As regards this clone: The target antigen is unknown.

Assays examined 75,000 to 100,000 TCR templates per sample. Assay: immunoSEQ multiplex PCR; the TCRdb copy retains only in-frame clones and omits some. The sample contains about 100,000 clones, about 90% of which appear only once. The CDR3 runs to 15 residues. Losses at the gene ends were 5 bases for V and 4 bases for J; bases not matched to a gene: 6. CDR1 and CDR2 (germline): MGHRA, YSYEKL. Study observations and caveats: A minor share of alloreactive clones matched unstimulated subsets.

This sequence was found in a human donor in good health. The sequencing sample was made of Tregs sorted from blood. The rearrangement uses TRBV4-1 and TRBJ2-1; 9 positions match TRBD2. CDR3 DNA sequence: TGCGCCAGCAGCTCCCGGCTAGCGGGGTACAATGAGCAGTTCTTC. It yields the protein CASSSRLAGYNEQFF.